Below, one TCR beta chain is given with its context. The data were obtained in a study of blood T cell repertoires in COVID-19. About the study: COVID-19 samples, acute and convalescent, were from the United States, Italy and Spain. T cells, B-cell-depleted T cells, or PBMCs supplied cDNA or gDNA.

Original processing notes: Using reference gene primer amplification, nucleated cell counts were estimated. Assay used: immunoSEQ multiplex PCR; TCRdb lists only in-frame clones, some missing. V, J and clone size derive from that table, while D and trimming were established from the DNA sequence. The table lists 150,000 to 200,000 clones, just over 85% of them singletons, with about 8.6% in the top ten. V lost 1 base to trimming and J lost 4 bases, with 8 bases between them. Germline V gene lookup returns CDR1 SQVTM and CDR2 ANQGSEA. The CDR3 totals 13 residues. This chain links TRBV29-1 with TRBJ1-5; D is ambiguous. The sequencing input was peripheral blood. The clonotype was recovered from a man in his forties or fifties with active or convalescent COVID-19. CDR3 bases: TGCAGCGTTGAAGGGGGAGGGAATCAGCCCCAGCATTTT. Translating gives CSVEGGGNQPQHF.